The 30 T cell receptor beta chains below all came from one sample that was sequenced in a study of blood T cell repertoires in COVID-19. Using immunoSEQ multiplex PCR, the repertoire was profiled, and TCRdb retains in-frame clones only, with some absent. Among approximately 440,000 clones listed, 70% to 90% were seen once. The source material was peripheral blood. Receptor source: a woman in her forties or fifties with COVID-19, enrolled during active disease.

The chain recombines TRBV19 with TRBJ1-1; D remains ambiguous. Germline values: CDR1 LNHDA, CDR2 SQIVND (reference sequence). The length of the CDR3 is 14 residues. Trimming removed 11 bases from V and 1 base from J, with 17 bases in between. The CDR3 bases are TGTGCCGCCCGCAGGACTCTGGAGAACACTGAAGCTTTCTTT. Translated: CAARRTLENTEAFF.

The CDR3: CASSQPLGRELAGNTIYF. The DNA of the CDR3 is TGCGCCAGCAGCCAACCCCTCGGAAGGGAGCTTGCTGGAAACACCATATATTTT. The V call is TRBV4-1, the J call TRBJ1-3, with D uncertain. V lost 2 bases, J lost 2 bases, and 19 bases lay in between. CDR3 length: 18 amino acids. Germline V CDR1 and CDR2: MGHRA, YSYEKL.

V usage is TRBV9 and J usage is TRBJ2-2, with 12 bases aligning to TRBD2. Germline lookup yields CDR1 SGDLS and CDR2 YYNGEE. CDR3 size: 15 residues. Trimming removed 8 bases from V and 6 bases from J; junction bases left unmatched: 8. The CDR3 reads CASTLLAGGPGELFF. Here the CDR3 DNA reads TGTGCCAGTACCTTGCTAGCGGGGGGGCCCGGGGAGCTGTTTTTT.

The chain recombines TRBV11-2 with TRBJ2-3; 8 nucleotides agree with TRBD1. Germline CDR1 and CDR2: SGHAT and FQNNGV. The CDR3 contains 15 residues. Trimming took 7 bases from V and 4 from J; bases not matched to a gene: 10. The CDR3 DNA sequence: TGTGCCAGCACCCTGAGACAGGGGAATCCAGATACGCAGTATTTT. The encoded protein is CASTLRQGNPDTQYF.

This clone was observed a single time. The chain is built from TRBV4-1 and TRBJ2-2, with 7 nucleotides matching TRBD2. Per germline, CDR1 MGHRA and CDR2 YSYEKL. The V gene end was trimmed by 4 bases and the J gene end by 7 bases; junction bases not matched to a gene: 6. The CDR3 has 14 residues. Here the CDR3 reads CASSPAGEDGELFF. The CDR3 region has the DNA TGCGCCAGCAGCCCGGCGGGGGAGGACGGGGAGCTGTTTTTT.

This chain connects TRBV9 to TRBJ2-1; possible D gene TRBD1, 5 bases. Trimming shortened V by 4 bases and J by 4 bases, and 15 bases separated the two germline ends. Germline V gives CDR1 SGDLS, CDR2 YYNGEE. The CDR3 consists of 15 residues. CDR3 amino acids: CASSPRPDRYNEQFF. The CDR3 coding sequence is TGTGCCAGCAGCCCCCGCCCCGACAGATACAATGAGCAGTTCTTC.

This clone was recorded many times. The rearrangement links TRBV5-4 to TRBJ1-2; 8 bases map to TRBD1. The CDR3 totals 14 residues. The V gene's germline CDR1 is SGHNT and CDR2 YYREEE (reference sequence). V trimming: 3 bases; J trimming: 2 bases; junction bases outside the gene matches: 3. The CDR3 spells CASSSRTGNYGYTF. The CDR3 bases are TGTGCCAGCAGCTCACGGACAGGGAACTATGGCTACACCTTC.

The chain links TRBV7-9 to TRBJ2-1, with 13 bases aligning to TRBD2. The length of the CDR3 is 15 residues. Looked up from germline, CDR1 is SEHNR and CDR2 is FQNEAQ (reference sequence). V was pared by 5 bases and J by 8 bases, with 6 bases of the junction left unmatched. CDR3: CASSPGLAGTYEQFF. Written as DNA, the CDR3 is TGTGCCAGCAGCCCGGGACTAGCGGGGACCTATGAGCAGTTCTTC. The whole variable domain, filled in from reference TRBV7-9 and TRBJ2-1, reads DTGVSQNPRHKITKRGQNVTFRCDPISEHNRLYWYRQTLGQGPEFLTYFQNEAQLEKSRLLSDRFSAERPKGSFSTLEIQRTEQGDSAMYLCASSPGLAGTYEQFFGPGTRLTVL.

As DNA, the CDR3 is TGTGCCAGTTTTCGTCCTGGACTGGACTTCTACAATGAGCAGTTCTTC. Translating it yields CASFRPGLDFYNEQFF. The rearrangement uses TRBV11-2 and TRBJ2-1; D possibly corresponds to TRBD2 (5 bases). This CDR3 is 16 amino acids long. With 9 bases removed from V and 3 bases from J, the gap between germline ends came to 21 bases. The germline CDR1 and CDR2 sequences are SGHAT and FQNNGV.

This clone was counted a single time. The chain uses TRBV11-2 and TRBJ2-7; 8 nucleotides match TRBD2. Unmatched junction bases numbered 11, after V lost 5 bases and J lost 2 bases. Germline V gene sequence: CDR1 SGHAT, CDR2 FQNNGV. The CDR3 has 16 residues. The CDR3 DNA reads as TGTGCCAGCAGCCCAACGAGGGCGGGGGGTACCTACGAGCAGTACTTC. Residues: CASSPTRAGGTYEQYF.

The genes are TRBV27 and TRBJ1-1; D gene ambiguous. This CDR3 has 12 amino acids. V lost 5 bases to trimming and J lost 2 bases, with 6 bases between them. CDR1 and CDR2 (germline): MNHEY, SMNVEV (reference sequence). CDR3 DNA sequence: TGTGCCAGCAGTGAGGGTAACACTGAAGCTTTCTTT. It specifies CASSEGNTEAFF.

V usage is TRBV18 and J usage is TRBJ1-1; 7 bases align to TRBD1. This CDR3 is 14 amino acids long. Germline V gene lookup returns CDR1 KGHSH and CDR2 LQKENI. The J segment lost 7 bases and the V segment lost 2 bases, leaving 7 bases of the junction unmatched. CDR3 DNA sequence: TGTGCCAGCTCACCAAGAAAGGGGGCACATGAAGCTTTCTTT. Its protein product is CASSPRKGAHEAFF.

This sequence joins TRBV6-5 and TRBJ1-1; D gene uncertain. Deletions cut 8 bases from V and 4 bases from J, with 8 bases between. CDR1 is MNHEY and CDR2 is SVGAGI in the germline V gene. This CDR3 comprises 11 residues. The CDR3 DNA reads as TGTGCCAGCGGCCGTCGCACTGAAGCTTTCTTT. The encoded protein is CASGRRTEAFF.

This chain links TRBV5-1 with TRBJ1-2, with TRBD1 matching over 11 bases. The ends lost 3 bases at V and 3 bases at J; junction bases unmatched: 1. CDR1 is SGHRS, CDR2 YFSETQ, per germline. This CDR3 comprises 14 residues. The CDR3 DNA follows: TGCGCCAGCAGCTGGGACAGGGGGGACTATGGCTACACCTTC. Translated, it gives CASSWDRGDYGYTF.

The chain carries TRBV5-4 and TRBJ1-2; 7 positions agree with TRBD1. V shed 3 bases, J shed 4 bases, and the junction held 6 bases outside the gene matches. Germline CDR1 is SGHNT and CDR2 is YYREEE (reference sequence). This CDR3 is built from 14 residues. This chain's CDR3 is CASSSTRDSYGYTF. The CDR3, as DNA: TGTGCCAGCAGCTCAACCCGGGACAGCTATGGCTACACCTTC.

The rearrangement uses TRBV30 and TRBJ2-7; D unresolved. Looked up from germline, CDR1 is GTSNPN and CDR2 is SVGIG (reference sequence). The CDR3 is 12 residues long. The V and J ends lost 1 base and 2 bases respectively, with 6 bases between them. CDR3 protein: CAWSDSPYEQYF. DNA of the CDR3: TGTGCCTGGAGTGATAGCCCCTACGAGCAGTACTTC.

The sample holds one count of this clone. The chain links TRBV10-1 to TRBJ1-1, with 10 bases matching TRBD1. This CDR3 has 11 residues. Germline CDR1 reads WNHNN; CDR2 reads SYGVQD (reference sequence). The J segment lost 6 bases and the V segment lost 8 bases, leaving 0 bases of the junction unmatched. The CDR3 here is CASGQGAEAFF. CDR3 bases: TGCGCCAGCGGACAGGGGGCTGAAGCTTTCTTT.

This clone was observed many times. CDR3 loop: CASSDTDSYNEQFF. The DNA for the CDR3 is TGTGCCAGCAGTGACACGGACAGTTACAATGAGCAGTTCTTC. The chain uses TRBV6-4 and TRBJ2-1, with D tentatively TRBD1 (6 bases). The CDR3 consists of 14 residues. The V gene lost 2 bases and the J gene lost 4 bases, with 9 bases spanning the gap. Germline V gives CDR1 MRHNA, CDR2 SNTAGT.

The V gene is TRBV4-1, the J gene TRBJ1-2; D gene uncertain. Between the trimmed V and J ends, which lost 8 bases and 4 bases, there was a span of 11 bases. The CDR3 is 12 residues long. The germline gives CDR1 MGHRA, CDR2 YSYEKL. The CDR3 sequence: CASLGQSYGYTF. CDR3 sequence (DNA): TGCGCCAGCCTTGGGCAAAGCTATGGCTACACCTTC.

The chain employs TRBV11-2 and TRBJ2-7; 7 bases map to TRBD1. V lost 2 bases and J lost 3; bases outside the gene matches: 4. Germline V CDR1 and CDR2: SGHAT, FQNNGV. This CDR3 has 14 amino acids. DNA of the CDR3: TGTGCCAGCAGCTTAAGACAGGGCGTCTACGAGCAGTACTTC. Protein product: CASSLRQGVYEQYF.

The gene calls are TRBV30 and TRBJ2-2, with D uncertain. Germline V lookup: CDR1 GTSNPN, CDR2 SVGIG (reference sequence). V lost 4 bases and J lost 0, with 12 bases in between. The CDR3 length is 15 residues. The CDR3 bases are TGTGCCTGGAAGCTGATTACCGCGAACACCGGGGAGCTGTTTTTT. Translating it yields CAWKLITANTGELFF.

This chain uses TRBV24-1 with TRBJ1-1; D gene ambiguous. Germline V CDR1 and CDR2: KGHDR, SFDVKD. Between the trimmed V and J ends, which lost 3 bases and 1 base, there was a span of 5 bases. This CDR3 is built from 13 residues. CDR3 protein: CATSDNRNTEAFF. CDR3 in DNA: TGTGCCACCAGTGATAATAGGAACACTGAAGCTTTCTTT.

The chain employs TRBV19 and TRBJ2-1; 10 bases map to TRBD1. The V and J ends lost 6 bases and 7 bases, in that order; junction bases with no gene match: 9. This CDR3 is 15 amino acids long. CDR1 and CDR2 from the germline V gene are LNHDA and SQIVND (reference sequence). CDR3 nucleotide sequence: TGTGCCAGTAGGACGGAGGACAGGGGGTGGAATGAGCAGTTCTTC. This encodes CASRTEDRGWNEQFF.

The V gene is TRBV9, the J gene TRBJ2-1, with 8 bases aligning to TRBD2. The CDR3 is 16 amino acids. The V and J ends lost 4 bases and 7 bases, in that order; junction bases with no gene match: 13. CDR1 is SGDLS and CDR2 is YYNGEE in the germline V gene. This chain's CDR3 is CASSSPSGGYTNEQFF. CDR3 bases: TGTGCCAGCAGCTCCCCTTCGGGGGGGTATACGAATGAGCAGTTCTTC.

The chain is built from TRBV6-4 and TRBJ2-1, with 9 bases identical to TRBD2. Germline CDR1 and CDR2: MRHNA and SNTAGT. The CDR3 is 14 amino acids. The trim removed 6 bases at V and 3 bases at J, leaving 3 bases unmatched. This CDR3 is CASSVTSGYNEQFF. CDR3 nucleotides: TGTGCCAGCAGCGTGACTAGCGGCTACAATGAGCAGTTCTTC.

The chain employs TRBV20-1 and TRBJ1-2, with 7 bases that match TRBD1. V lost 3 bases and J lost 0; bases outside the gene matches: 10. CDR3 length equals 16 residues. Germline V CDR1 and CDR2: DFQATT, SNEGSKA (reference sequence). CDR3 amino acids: CSASDSSGTANYGYTF. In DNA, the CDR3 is TGCAGTGCTAGTGACTCCTCCGGGACAGCTAACTATGGCTACACCTTC.

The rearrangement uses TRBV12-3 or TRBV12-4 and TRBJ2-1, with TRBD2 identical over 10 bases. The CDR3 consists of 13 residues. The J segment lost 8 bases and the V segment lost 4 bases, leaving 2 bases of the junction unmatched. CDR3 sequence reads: CASSWTSGDEQFF. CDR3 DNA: TGTGCCAGCAGTTGGACTAGCGGCGATGAGCAGTTCTTC.

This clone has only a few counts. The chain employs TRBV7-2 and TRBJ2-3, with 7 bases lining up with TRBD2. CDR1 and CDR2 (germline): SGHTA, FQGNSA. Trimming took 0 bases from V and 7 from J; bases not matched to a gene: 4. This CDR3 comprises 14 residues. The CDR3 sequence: CASSLASGLNTQYF. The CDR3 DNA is TGTGCCAGCAGCTTAGCTAGCGGGTTGAATACGCAGTATTTT.

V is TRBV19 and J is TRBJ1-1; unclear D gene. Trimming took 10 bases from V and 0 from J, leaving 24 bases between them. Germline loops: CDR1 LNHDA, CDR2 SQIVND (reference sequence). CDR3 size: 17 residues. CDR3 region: CATTAARQGGMNTEAFF. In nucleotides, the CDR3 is TGTGCCACCACGGCGGCCAGGCAAGGCGGGATGAACACTGAAGCTTTCTTT.

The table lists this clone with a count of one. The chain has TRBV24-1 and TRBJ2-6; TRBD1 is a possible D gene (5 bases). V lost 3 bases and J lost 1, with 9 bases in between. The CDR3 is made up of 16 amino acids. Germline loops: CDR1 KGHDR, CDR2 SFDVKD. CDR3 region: CATSDTRVSGANVLTF. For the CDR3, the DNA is TGTGCCACCAGTGATACCAGGGTATCTGGGGCCAACGTCCTGACTTTC.